This T cell receptor beta chain was captured by sequencing in a study of neurological immune-mediated disorders. Findings and caveats of the study: Repertoires from 18 of 34 multiple sclerosis patients grouped phylogenetically into a related-CDR3 cluster, suggesting a possible signature. Among expanded clones, no CDR3 amino acid sequences were shared across subjects, a pattern suggesting private repertoires in all groups.

The sorted libraries drew on 950,000 to 1,000,000 T cells that were CD4+ or CD8+. This clonotype came up many times. Its antigen remains unknown. V was trimmed by 4 bases and J by 3 bases, leaving 7 bases between them. The CDR3 totals 12 residues. CDR1 is ENHRY and CDR2 is SYGVKD in the germline V gene. TCRdb reprocessed the 5' RACE reads with MiXCR, giving one entry per CDR3 protein. The sample lists some 19,000 distinct CDR3 sequences, 17% occurring once. The genes are TRBV10-3 and TRBJ2-7; possible D gene TRBD1, 5 bases. Sequenced input: CD8+ T cells from blood. This TCR was recovered from a woman under 30 with multiple sclerosis. CDR3 region: CAISGDSYEQYF. CDR3 bases: TGTGCCATCAGTGGAGACAGCTACGAGCAGTACTTC.